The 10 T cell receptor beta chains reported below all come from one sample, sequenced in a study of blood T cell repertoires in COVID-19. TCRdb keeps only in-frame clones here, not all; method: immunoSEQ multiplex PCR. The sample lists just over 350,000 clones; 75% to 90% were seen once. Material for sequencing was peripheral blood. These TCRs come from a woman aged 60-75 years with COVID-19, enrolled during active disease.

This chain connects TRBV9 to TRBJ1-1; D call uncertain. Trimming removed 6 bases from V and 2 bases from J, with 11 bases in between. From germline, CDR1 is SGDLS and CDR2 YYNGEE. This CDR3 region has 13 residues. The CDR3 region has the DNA TGTGCCAGCACCATCGGTGTTAACACTGAAGCTTTCTTT. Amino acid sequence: CASTIGVNTEAFF.

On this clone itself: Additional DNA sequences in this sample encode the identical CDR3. CDR3 nucleotides: TGTGCCAGCAGCTCCTACACCGGGGAGCTGTTTTTT. Its translation is CASSSYTGELFF. The chain combines TRBV7-8 with TRBJ2-2; D gene unclear. Germline loops: CDR1 SGHVS, CDR2 FQNEAQ. Trimming took 4 bases from V and 3 from J, leaving 3 bases between them. This CDR3 spans 12 amino acids. Variable domain in full (rest from reference TRBV7-8 and TRBJ2-2): GAGVSQSPRYKVAKRGQDVALRCDPISGHVSLFWYQQALGQGPEFLTYFQNEAQLDKSGLPSDRFFAERPEGSVSTLKIQRTQQEDSAVYLCASSSYTGELFFGEGSRLTVL.

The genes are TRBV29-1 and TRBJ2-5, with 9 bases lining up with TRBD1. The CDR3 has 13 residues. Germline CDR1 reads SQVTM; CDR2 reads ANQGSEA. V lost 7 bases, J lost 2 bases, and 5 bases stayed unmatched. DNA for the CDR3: TGCAGCGGGACAGGGGCGGAGCAAGAGACCCAGTACTTC. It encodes CSGTGAEQETQYF.

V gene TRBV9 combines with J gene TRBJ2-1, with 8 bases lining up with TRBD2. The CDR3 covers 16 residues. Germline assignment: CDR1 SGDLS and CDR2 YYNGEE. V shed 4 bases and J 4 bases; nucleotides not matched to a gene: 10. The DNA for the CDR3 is TGTGCCAGCAGCCGAGGGGCAGCGGGGGATTACAATGAGCAGTTCTTC. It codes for CASSRGAAGDYNEQFF.

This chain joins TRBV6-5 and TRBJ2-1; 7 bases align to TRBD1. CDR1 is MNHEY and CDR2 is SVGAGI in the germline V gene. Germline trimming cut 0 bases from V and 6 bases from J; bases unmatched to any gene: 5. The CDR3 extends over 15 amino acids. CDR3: CASSYSGQLSNEQFF. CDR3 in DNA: TGTGCCAGCAGTTACTCGGGACAGTTGTCCAATGAGCAGTTCTTC.

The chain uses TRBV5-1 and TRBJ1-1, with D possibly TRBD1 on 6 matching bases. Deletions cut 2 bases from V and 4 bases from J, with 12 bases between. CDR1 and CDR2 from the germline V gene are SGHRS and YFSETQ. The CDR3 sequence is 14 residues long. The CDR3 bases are TGCGCCAGCAGCTTACAGGGAATCGGCACTGAAGCTTTCTTT. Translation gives CASSLQGIGTEAFF.

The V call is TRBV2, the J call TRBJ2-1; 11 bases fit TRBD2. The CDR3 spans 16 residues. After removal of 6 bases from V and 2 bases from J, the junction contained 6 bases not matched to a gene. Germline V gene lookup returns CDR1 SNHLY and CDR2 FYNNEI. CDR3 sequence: CASSTSGGVAYNEQFF. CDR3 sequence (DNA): TGTGCCAGCAGCACTAGCGGGGGTGTTGCCTACAATGAGCAGTTCTTC.

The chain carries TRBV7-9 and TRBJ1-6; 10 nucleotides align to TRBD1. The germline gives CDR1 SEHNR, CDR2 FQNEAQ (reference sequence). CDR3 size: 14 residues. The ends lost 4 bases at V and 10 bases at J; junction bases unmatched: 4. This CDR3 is CASSSGQGTSPLHF. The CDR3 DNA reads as TGTGCCAGCAGCTCGGGACAGGGGACCTCACCCCTCCACTTT.

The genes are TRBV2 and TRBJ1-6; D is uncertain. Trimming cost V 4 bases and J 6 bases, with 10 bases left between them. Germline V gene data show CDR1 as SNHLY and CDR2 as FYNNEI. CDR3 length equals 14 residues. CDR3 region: CASSVQWLNSPLHF. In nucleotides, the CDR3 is TGTGCCAGCAGTGTCCAGTGGCTTAATTCACCCCTCCACTTT.

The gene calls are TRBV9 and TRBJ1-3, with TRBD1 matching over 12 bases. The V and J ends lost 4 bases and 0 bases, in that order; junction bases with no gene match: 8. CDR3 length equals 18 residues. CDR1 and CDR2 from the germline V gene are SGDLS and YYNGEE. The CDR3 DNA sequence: TGTGCCAGCAGCTCCAGGGACAGGGGGCCCAGCTCTGGAAACACCATATATTTT. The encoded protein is CASSSRDRGPSSGNTIYF.